A selection of T cell receptor beta chains follows, all from one sample in a study of Tregs in tolerant kidney transplant recipients. Here immunoSEQ multiplex PCR was the method, and the copy in TCRdb shows in-frame clones only, minus some. The sample lists approximately 93,000 clones; over 85% were seen once. The sample here was CD4+ T cells from blood, taken before the transplant. The receptors come from a human donor who received a combined kidney and bone marrow transplant. Both conserved end residues are part of each CDR3. A D gene is named only where the DNA matches it firmly. For some rows the clone size is stated as once, few or many, or as a class when expanded; others skip it.

TRBV7-2,TRBJ2-1,15,.,.,TGTGCCAGCAGCTTCACTTTCTTTGACGGGAGTGAGCAGTTCTTC,CASSFTFFDGSEQFF
TRBV6-6,TRBJ1-1,12,.,.,TGTGCCAGCAGTGGGGCCAACACTGAAGCTTTCTTT,CASSGANTEAFF
TRBV14,TRBJ2-5,14,.,.,TGTGCCAGCAGCCACCGGGGGGCAACAGAGACCCAGTACTTC,CASSHRGATETQYF
TRBV5-1,TRBJ2-4,16,.,.,TGCGCCAGCAGCCTGCGGGGAATCTTAGCCAAAAACATTCAGTACTTC,CASSLRGILAKNIQYF
TRBV19,TRBJ1-2,15,.,few,TGTGCCAGTAATCCCCTAGGACACCCCGTCTATGGCTACACCTTC,CASNPLGHPVYGYTF
TRBV5-4,TRBJ2-1,15,.,.,TGTGCCAGCAGCTTGGAGGTGAAGGGGTCAATTAAGCAGTTCTTC,CASSLEVKGSIKQFF
TRBV9,TRBJ2-3,14,.,.,TGTGCCAGCAGCACCCTTTCAGGGCAAGATACGCAGTATTTT,CASSTLSGQDTQYF
TRBV5-8,TRBJ2-7,14,TRBD1,.,TGTGCCAGCAGCTTGGGACAGGGCTCCTACGAGCAGTACTTC,CASSLGQGSYEQYF
TRBV7-9,TRBJ1-2,14,TRBD1,.,TGTGCCAGCAGCTTACCCGGGACAGGGCGGAACTACACCTTC,CASSLPGTGRNYTF
TRBV25-1,TRBJ2-5,15,.,.,TGTGCCAGCAGTGAGCAGGCTAGCGAACAAGAGACCCAGTACTTC,CASSEQASEQETQYF
TRBV7-9,TRBJ2-1,14,TRBD1,.,TGTGCCAGCTCCGACAGGGGAGCCTACAATGAGCAGTTCTTC,CASSDRGAYNEQFF
TRBV4-2,TRBJ2-5,16,TRBD2,.,TGTGCCAGCAGCCAGACGGGACTAGCGGTTCAAGAGACCCAGTACTTC,CASSQTGLAVQETQYF
TRBV15,TRBJ2-1,17,.,.,TGTGCCACCAGCAGAGATCGGAGTAGCGGACCCTACAATGAGCAGTTCTTC,CATSRDRSSGPYNEQFF
TRBV5-6,TRBJ2-7,15,.,.,TGTGCCAGCAGCTTGGACAACAGGGTTTCCTACGAGCAGTACTTC,CASSLDNRVSYEQYF
TRBV10-3,TRBJ2-1,13,TRBD1,.,TGTGCCACCCGGGACAGTCCCTACAATGAGCAGTTCTTC,CATRDSPYNEQFF
TRBV29-1,TRBJ2-3,14,TRBD2,.,TGCAGCGGGGGGGGGAGGTCTTGGACAGATACGCAGTATTTT,CSGGGRSWTDTQYF
TRBV5-1,TRBJ2-7,17,TRBD1,.,TGCGCCAGCAGCCCCTCGGGGTTCGGGACAGGTCTTTACGAGCAGTACTTC,CASSPSGFGTGLYEQYF
TRBV18,TRBJ2-1,18,TRBD1,.,TGTGCCAGCTCACCACAACAGGGGGCGCGAGCGCTTTTCAATGAGCAGTTCTTC,CASSPQQGARALFNEQFF
TRBV6-5,TRBJ2-2,15,TRBD1,.,TGTGCCAGCAAATTAAGGACAGGGCGGGCCGGGGAGCTGTTTTTT,CASKLRTGRAGELFF
TRBV27,TRBJ2-7,15,.,.,TGTGCCAGCAGTTTAGCCGGACGAGGGTCCTACGAGCAGTACTTC,CASSLAGRGSYEQYF
TRBV25-1,TRBJ2-4,15,.,.,TGTGCCAGCAGTGGGTGGGGCGCGGCCAAAAACATTCAGTACTTC,CASSGWGAAKNIQYF
TRBV5-4,TRBJ1-2,13,.,.,TGTGCCAGCAGCTTAAGAGGGTTCTATGGCTACACCTTC,CASSLRGFYGYTF
TRBV4-3,TRBJ2-5,16,TRBD2,few,TGCGCCAGCAGCCGATATAGCGGGGGGGCTGAAGAGACCCAGTACTTC,CASSRYSGGAEETQYF
TRBV7-3,TRBJ1-1,14,.,.,TGTGCCAGCAGCTCTCTAGGGGGAAACACTGAAGCTTTCTTT,CASSSLGGNTEAFF
TRBV9,TRBJ1-5,14,.,.,TGTGCCAGCAGCGAGGGGCATAGAAATCAGCCCCAGCATTTT,CASSEGHRNQPQHF
TRBV7-8,TRBJ1-5,15,.,once,TGTGCCAGCAGCTTGGTTCGACAGGCGGGTCAGCCCCAGCATTTT,CASSLVRQAGQPQHF
TRBV9,TRBJ1-2,16,TRBD1,.,TGTGCCAGCAGCGTAGCAGGGACAGGGGGCGCGGATGGCTACACCTTC,CASSVAGTGGADGYTF
TRBV4-3,TRBJ2-5,15,TRBD2,.,TGCGCCAGCAGCCAAGATCGGATAGCGGGGGAGACCCAGTACTTC,CASSQDRIAGETQYF
TRBV4-3,TRBJ1-4,17,.,.,TGCGCCAGCAGCCAAGGCCTCTCCGACAGGAATGATGAAAAACTGTTTTTT,CASSQGLSDRNDEKLFF
TRBV18,TRBJ2-5,15,TRBD1,.,TGTGCCAGCTCACCAGGGACAGCCTTAGAAGAGACCCAGTACTTC,CASSPGTALEETQYF
TRBV29-1,TRBJ2-3,13,.,.,TGCAGCGTTGTAAGACGGGGCACAGATACGCAGTATTTT,CSVVRRGTDTQYF
TRBV6-5,TRBJ2-7,15,TRBD2,once,TGTGCCAGCACCATGCTCGGCGGGAGAGGGGACGAGCAGTACTTC,CASTMLGGRGDEQYF
TRBV11-3,TRBJ2-1,17,TRBD2,.,TGTGCCAGCAGCTTAGAAGGAACTAGCGGCTCCTACAATGAGCAGTTCTTC,CASSLEGTSGSYNEQFF
TRBV27,TRBJ1-1,13,TRBD1,.,TGTGCCAGCAGTGGTACTGAGGACAGGGCGGCTTTCTTT,CASSGTEDRAAFF
TRBV2,TRBJ1-3,13,.,.,TGTGCCAGCAGTGTCTCTTCTGGAAACACCATATATTTT,CASSVSSGNTIYF
TRBV19,TRBJ2-7,15,TRBD1,.,TGTGCCAGTAGTGCCTGGGACAGGCAATCCTACGAGCAGTACTTC,CASSAWDRQSYEQYF
TRBV28,TRBJ1-1,14,TRBD1,.,TGTGCCAGCATCATGACAGGGGTGAACACTGAAGCTTTCTTT,CASIMTGVNTEAFF
TRBV4-2,TRBJ2-2,18,TRBD2,once,TGTGCCAGCAGCCAAGATCTGACGGGGGGGCCGAACACCGGGGAGCTGTTTTTT,CASSQDLTGGPNTGELFF
TRBV5-4,TRBJ2-1,16,TRBD2,.,TGTGCCAGCAGCTCCCGGACTAGCGGGGGGAACAATGAGCAGTTCTTC,CASSSRTSGGNNEQFF
TRBV29-1,TRBJ1-4,13,TRBD1,.,TGCAGCGTCGCCACAGGGGGAGGTGAAAAACTGTTTTTT,CSVATGGGEKLFF
TRBV6-5,TRBJ2-6,15,.,.,TGTGCCACCCTACGAAGCAGGGCTGGGGCCAACGTCCTGACTTTC,CATLRSRAGANVLTF
TRBV10-3,TRBJ2-3,17,TRBD2,.,TGTGCCATCAGTGAGTCGTTAGCGGGGGGGCTAGGAGATACGCAGTATTTT,CAISESLAGGLGDTQYF
TRBV5-1,TRBJ1-3,15,.,.,TGCGCCAGCAGCCGAGACAGGCTCTCTGGAAACACCATATATTTT,CASSRDRLSGNTIYF
TRBV5-6,TRBJ2-1,16,TRBD1,.,TGTGCCAGCAGCCCCCGGACAGGAATCTCCTACAATGAGCAGTTCTTC,CASSPRTGISYNEQFF
TRBV7-9,TRBJ2-7,13,.,.,TGTGCCAGCAGCCTAACGGGGAACTACGAGCAGTACTTC,CASSLTGNYEQYF
TRBV5-1,TRBJ2-5,15,TRBD1,.,TGCGCCAGCAGCTCGACCGGGACAGGGGGAGAGACCCAGTACTTC,CASSSTGTGGETQYF
TRBV4-1,TRBJ1-2,17,TRBD1,.,TGCGCCAGCAGCCAAGATTTAGGACAGGGGAGAAACTATGGCTACACCTTC,CASSQDLGQGRNYGYTF
TRBV19,TRBJ1-6,18,TRBD1,.,TGTGCCAGTAGTATCTCTGGGACAGGGGATTTCTATAATTCCCCCCTCCACTTT,CASSISGTGDFYNSPLHF
TRBV30,TRBJ1-3,17,TRBD1,.,TGTGCCTGGAGTAATGGACAGGGAGTTGCCTCTGGAAACACCATATATTTT,CAWSNGQGVASGNTIYF
TRBV4-3,TRBJ2-5,17,TRBD2,.,TGCGCCAGCAGCCAAAACCCCTTAGCGGGAGATGTGGAGACCCAGTACTTC,CASSQNPLAGDVETQYF